This TCR beta chain emerged from a study of cytomegalovirus exposure and HLA in healthy donors. Broader study findings: Of the V segments, some could not be distinguished, including TRBV6-2 and TRBV6-3, and were excluded. Information on immune exposure was restricted to one variable (CMV serostatus).

The PCR employed 60 Vbeta primers together with 13 Jbeta primers. The assay was immunoSEQ multiplex PCR, and TCRdb's table has in-frame clones only and misses some. The sample lists about 130,000 clones; approximately 82% were seen once. As to this clone: Its target is unknown.

The germline CDR1 and CDR2 sequences are SEHNR and FQNEAQ (reference sequence). V was clipped by 3 bases and J by 2 bases, with 8 bases between them. The CDR3 totals 15 residues. The chain combines TRBV7-9 with TRBJ2-6; D is ambiguous. This clonotype was sampled from a boy aged 2 to 10 in good health and CMV-seronegative. Specimen: PBMCs. CDR3 region: CASSLLRPGANVLTF. Here the CDR3 DNA reads TGTGCCAGCAGCTTGCTACGCCCTGGGGCCAACGTCCTGACTTTC. The whole variable domain, remainder taken from reference TRBV7-9 and TRBJ2-6, is DTGVSQNPRHKITKRGQNVTFRCDPISEHNRLYWYRQTLGQGPEFLTYFQNEAQLEKSRLLSDRFSAERPKGSFSTLEIQRTEQGDSAMYLCASSLLRPGANVLTFGAGSRLTVL.